The 10 T cell receptor beta chains below come from one sample, sequenced in a study of cytomegalovirus exposure and HLA in healthy donors. The study ran its PCR with 60 Vbeta and 13 Jbeta primers. Data came from immunoSEQ multiplex PCR; TCRdb stores just in-frame clones and leaves some out. The sample totals 45,000 to 70,000 clones; its top ten clones hold 9.5% to 12%. What was sequenced was PBMCs. Receptors originate from a woman aged 50 to 65 in good health and CMV-seropositive.

By frequency, this clone registers medium-sized (0.01 to 0.1%). The chain joins TRBV6-4 to TRBJ2-1, with a weak D call TRBD1 (5 bases). Trimming took 4 bases from V and 2 from J, leaving 6 bases between them. The CDR3 is made up of 13 amino acids. CDR1 is MRHNA and CDR2 is SNTAGT in the germline V gene. CDR3 loop: CASSVGAYNEQFF. The CDR3 DNA reads as TGTGCCAGCAGTGTAGGGGCCTACAATGAGCAGTTCTTC.

V is TRBV4-1 and J is TRBJ2-1; possibly TRBD2 for D (6 bases). CDR3 size: 16 residues. Looked up from germline, CDR1 is MGHRA and CDR2 is YSYEKL. The V end lost 1 base, the J end lost 4 bases, and 14 bases lay between the germline ends. CDR3 loop: CASSQVLREPYNEQFF. In DNA form, the CDR3 reads TGCGCCAGCAGCCAAGTCCTCCGGGAGCCTTACAATGAGCAGTTCTTC.

The chain recombines TRBV11-2 with TRBJ1-3; tentatively, D is TRBD1 (6 bases). The CDR3 length is 15 residues. V gave up 5 bases and J gave up 0 bases, with 11 bases separating them. Germline CDR1 reads SGHAT; CDR2 reads FQNNGV. CDR3 protein: CASSRTGNSGNTIYF. Here the CDR3 DNA reads TGTGCCAGCAGCCGAACAGGGAACTCTGGAAACACCATATATTTT. Full variable domain (remainder filled in from reference TRBV11-2 and TRBJ1-3): EAGVAQSPRYKIIEKRQSVAFWCNPISGHATLYWYQQILGQGPKLLIQFQNNGVVDDSQLPKDRFSAERLKGVDSTLKIQPAKLEDSAVYLCASSRTGNSGNTIYFGEGSWLTVV.

The chain couples TRBV11-2 to TRBJ2-7, with 12 bases aligning to TRBD2. Trimming removed 2 bases from V and 3 bases from J; junction bases left unmatched: 11. Germline loops: CDR1 SGHAT, CDR2 FQNNGV. The CDR3 covers 18 residues. The CDR3 reads CASSLPNKGLAGLYEQYF. The CDR3 DNA sequence: TGTGCCAGCAGCTTACCCAACAAAGGACTAGCGGGGCTCTACGAGCAGTACTTC.

The rearrangement uses TRBV11-2 and TRBJ2-7; 10 nucleotides align to TRBD1. With V trimmed by 5 bases and J by 4 bases, 8 bases remained unmatched. Germline lookup yields CDR1 SGHAT and CDR2 FQNNGV. The CDR3 sequence is 15 residues long. The DNA of the CDR3 is TGTGCCAGCAGCATACCCGGGACAGGGGTGTACGAGCAGTACTTC. Its translation: CASSIPGTGVYEQYF. The entire variable domain, with the rest obtained from reference TRBV11-2 and TRBJ2-7, is as follows: EAGVAQSPRYKIIEKRQSVAFWCNPISGHATLYWYQQILGQGPKLLIQFQNNGVVDDSQLPKDRFSAERLKGVDSTLKIQPAKLEDSAVYLCASSIPGTGVYEQYFGPGTRLTVT.

Regarding this clone: The junction does not match germline at one end; this may be a read error. The chain has TRBV5-1 and TRBJ2-1; D remains unclear. Germline V lookup: CDR1 SGHRS, CDR2 YFSETQ. This CDR3 has 16 residues. The CDR3 is CASSLGQASSDNEQFF. The DNA for the CDR3 is TGCGCCAGCAGCTTGGGCCAGGCGAGCTCCGACAATGAGCAGTTCTTC.

The chain joins TRBV27 to TRBJ1-1; a weak D match, TRBD1 (5 bases). The ends were cut back, 7 bases at V and 3 bases at J, with 9 bases in the middle. The CDR3 runs to 12 residues. Germline-derived CDR1 and CDR2 are MNHEY and SMNVEV (reference sequence). The CDR3 spells CASKGWDTEAFF. CDR3 sequence (DNA): TGTGCCAGCAAGGGGTGGGACACTGAAGCTTTCTTT.

V usage is TRBV19 and J usage is TRBJ1-5; TRBD1 matches at 7 bases. CDR1 is LNHDA and CDR2 is SQIVND in the germline V gene (reference sequence). With V trimmed by 3 bases and J by 0 bases, 5 bases remained unmatched. CDR3 length equals 16 residues. The chain's CDR3 is CASSMGQPYSNQPQHF. CDR3 DNA sequence: TGTGCCAGTAGTATGGGACAGCCTTATAGCAATCAGCCCCAGCATTTT.

V gene TRBV19 combines with J gene TRBJ2-1; 8 nucleotides agree with TRBD2. V was clipped by 3 bases and J by 4 bases; unmatched bases: 5. This CDR3 is built from 15 residues. Germline V CDR1 and CDR2: LNHDA, SQIVND (reference sequence). The DNA of the CDR3 is TGTGCCAGTAGTATGGTAATAGCGGGGTACAATGAGCAGTTCTTC. It is translated as CASSMVIAGYNEQFF.

The chain recombines TRBV28 with TRBJ2-2; D unresolved. The CDR3 loop spans 13 amino acids. Trimming removed 3 bases at V and 4 bases at J, with 6 bases between. Germline CDR1 MDHEN, CDR2 SYDVKM. The DNA of the CDR3 is TGTGCCAGCAGTTTGCCGGTCACCGGGGAGCTGTTTTTT. It yields the protein CASSLPVTGELFF.